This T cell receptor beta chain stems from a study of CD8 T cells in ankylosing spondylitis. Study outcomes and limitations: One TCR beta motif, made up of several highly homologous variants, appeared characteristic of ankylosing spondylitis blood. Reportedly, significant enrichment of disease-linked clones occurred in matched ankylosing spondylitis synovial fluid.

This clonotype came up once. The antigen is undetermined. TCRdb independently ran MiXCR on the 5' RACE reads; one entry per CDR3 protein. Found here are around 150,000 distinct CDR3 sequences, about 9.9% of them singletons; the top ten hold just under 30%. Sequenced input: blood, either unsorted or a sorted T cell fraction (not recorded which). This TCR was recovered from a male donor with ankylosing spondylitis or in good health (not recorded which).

The CDR3 spells CSARSGGFRGPPDTQYF. The CDR3 DNA is TGCAGTGCTAGAAGTGGGGGCTTCAGGGGACCGCCAGATACGCAGTATTTT. This chain joins TRBV20-1 and TRBJ2-3; a weak D match, TRBD1 (6 bases). Trimming took off 2 bases at V and 4 bases at J, with 22 bases between the two ends. This CDR3 is 17 amino acids long. Germline CDR1 reads DFQATT; CDR2 reads SNEGSKA (reference sequence).